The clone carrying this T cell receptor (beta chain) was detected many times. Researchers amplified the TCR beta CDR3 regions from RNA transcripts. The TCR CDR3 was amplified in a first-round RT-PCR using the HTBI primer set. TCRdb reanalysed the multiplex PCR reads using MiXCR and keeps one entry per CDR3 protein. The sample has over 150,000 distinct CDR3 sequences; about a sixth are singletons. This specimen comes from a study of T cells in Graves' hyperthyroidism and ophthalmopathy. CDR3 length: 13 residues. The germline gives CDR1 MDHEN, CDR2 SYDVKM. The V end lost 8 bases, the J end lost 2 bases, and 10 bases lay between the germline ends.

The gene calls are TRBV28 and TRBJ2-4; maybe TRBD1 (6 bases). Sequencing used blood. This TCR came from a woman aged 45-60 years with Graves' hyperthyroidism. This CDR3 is CASQDRPKNIQYF. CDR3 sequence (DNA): TGTGCCAGCCAGGACAGACCCAAAAACATTCAGTACTTC.